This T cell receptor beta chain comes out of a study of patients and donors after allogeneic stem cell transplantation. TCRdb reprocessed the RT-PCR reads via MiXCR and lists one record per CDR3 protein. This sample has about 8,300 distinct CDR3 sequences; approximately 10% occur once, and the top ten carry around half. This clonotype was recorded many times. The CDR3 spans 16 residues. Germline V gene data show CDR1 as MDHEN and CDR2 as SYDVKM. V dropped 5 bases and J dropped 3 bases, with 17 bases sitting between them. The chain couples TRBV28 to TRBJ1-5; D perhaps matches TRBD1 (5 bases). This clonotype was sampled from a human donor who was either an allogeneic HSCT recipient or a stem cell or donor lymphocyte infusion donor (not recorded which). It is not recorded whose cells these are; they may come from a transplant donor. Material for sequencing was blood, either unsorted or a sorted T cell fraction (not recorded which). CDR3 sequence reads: CASSPLGAYNNQPQHF. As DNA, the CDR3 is TGTGCCAGCAGTCCTCTTGGGGCCTATAACAATCAGCCCCAGCATTTT.